The 30 T cell receptor beta chains in this list originate from one sample, sequenced in a study of spatial heterogeneity in lung cancer. Study-wide points: Mutation counts in tumors were tracked by counts of expanded intratumoral alpha and beta TCRs.

TCRdb redid the calling of the 5' RACE reads with MiXCR, one entry per CDR3 protein. The sample has approximately 8,500 distinct CDR3 sequences, under 15% seen once. Stated time point: sample taken at primary tumor resection. These receptors have no identified antigens. The material was lung tumor tissue, obtained at surgery. The receptor set was obtained from a male donor with early-stage non-small cell lung cancer.

By sample fraction, this clonotype is medium-sized. Because the library targeted alpha chains, this beta chain is an off-target read whose size means little. The rearrangement links TRBV6-6 to TRBJ1-5, with 8 bases lining up with TRBD1. Germline-derived CDR1 and CDR2 are MNHNY and SVGAGI (reference sequence). This CDR3 spans 14 amino acids. The V segment lost 8 bases and the J segment 7 bases; nucleotides outside the gene matches: 10. Here the CDR3 reads CASRGQGRLQPQHF. The CDR3 region has the DNA TGTGCCAGCCGAGGACAGGGCCGGCTCCAGCCCCAGCATTTT.

This clonotype has at least ten counts. A much larger clone differs by one base, so this may be a read error. The library was built for alpha chains, so this beta chain is an off-target read and its size means little. This chain links TRBV6-2 or TRBV6-3 with TRBJ2-1, with D perhaps TRBD2 (5 bases). From germline, CDR1 is MNHEY and CDR2 SVGEGT. The CDR3 is 17 residues long. The chain's CDR3 is CASSYQPGLASYNEQLF. In DNA form, the CDR3 reads TGTGCCAGCAGTTACCAACCCGGACTGGCTAGCTACAATGAGCAGCTCTTC.

For this clonotype: The library was built for alpha chains, so this beta chain is an off-target read and its size means little. The CDR3 DNA is TGTGCCAGCTCACCGAAGTCACAGGGCTTCTACAATGAGCAGTTCTTC. This codes for CASSPKSQGFYNEQFF. The rearrangement links TRBV18 to TRBJ2-1; D might be TRBD1 (6 bases). Germline V gene sequence: CDR1 KGHSH, CDR2 LQKENI. Trimming cost V 3 bases and J 3 bases, with 15 bases left between them. The CDR3 has 16 amino acids. Supplemented by reference TRBV18 and TRBJ2-1, the full variable domain reads NAGVMQNPRHLVRRRGQEARLRCSPMKGHSHVYWYRQLPEEGLKFMVYLQKENIIDESGMPKERFSAEFPKEGPSILRIQQVVRGDSAAYFCASSPKSQGFYNEQFFGPGTRLTVL.

Ten or more counts support this clonotype. This beta chain is off target for a library built for alpha chains, so its abundance means little. The V call is TRBV5-4, the J call TRBJ2-7; TRBD2 agrees at 7 bases. Germline CDR1 is SGHNT and CDR2 is YYREEE (reference sequence). V lost 4 bases and J lost 2; bases outside the gene matches: 6. The CDR3 contains 14 residues. CDR3 in amino acids: CASSPKRDPYEQYF. Written as DNA, the CDR3 is TGTGCCAGCAGCCCAAAGCGGGACCCCTACGAGCAGTACTTC. Variable domain in full (rest from reference TRBV5-4 and TRBJ2-7): ETGVTQSPTHLIKTRGQQVTLRCSSQSGHNTVSWYQQALGQGPQFIFQYYREEENGRGNFPPRFSGLQFPNYSSELNVNALELDDSALYLCASSPKRDPYEQYFGPGTRLTVT.

This clonotype was counted many times. A library made for alpha chains picked up this beta chain off target, so its size means little. The chain has TRBV6-5 and TRBJ2-2; 10 nucleotides match TRBD1. Per the germline V gene, CDR1 is MNHEY and CDR2 is SVGAGI. There are 16 residues in the CDR3. Unmatched junction bases numbered 6, after V lost 4 bases and J lost 4 bases. CDR3 in amino acids: CASSSRQGARTGELFF. The CDR3 DNA reads as TGTGCCAGCAGTTCCAGACAGGGGGCGCGCACCGGGGAGCTGTTTTTT.

The table lists this clonotype with many counts. This beta chain is a stray sequence in a library constructed for alpha chains; its clone size is not meaningful. The chain has TRBV9 and TRBJ2-3; 13 nucleotides match TRBD2. Unmatched junction bases numbered 6, after V lost 2 bases and J lost 0 bases. Germline values: CDR1 SGDLS, CDR2 YYNGEE. This CDR3 contains 18 residues. CDR3 bases: TGTGCCAGCAGCGTTGGACTAGCGGGAGCTATTAGCACAGATACGCAGTATTTT. Amino acids: CASSVGLAGAISTDTQYF.

This clonotype has a count of ten or more. This beta chain is an off-target read within a library intended for alpha chains, so its frequency means little. J is TRBJ1-1 and V is TRBV6-2 or TRBV6-3, with unresolved D. Between the trimmed V and J ends, which lost 2 bases and 7 bases, there was a span of 11 bases. Germline V gene sequence: CDR1 MNHEY, CDR2 SVGEGT. CDR3 length equals 13 residues. The CDR3 nucleotides are TGTGCCAGCAGTTACATGGACGGGTATGAAGCTTTCTTT. Protein product: CASSYMDGYEAFF.

There are many counts of this clonotype. This beta chain is off target for a library built for alpha chains, so its abundance means little. This chain links TRBV7-8 with TRBJ1-1; no firm D call. This CDR3 contains 14 residues. In germline, CDR1 is SGHVS, CDR2 FQNEAQ. The V end lost 4 bases, the J end lost 1 base, and 10 bases lay between the germline ends. The chain's CDR3 is CASSSRVGNTEAFF. DNA of the CDR3: TGTGCCAGCAGCTCTAGAGTGGGGAACACTGAAGCTTTCTTT.

There are many counts of this clonotype. A library prepared for alpha chains yielded this beta chain as an off-target read; its size is of little meaning. The V gene is TRBV12-3 or TRBV12-4, the J gene TRBJ1-2; weak D call: TRBD1 (5 bases). This CDR3 is built from 13 residues. Trimming left V 6 bases short and J 4 bases short, with 12 bases between. The CDR3 DNA reads TGTGCCAGCAGCTCCGGGACGGTCTATGGCTACACCTTC. Protein sequence: CASSSGTVYGYTF.

This clonotype was seen at least ten times. This beta chain is an off-target read within a library intended for alpha chains, so its frequency means little. This chain uses TRBV2 with TRBJ1-4, with D uncertain. The CDR3 extends over 13 amino acids. V dropped 6 bases and J dropped 5 bases, with 10 bases sitting between them. The germline V gene encodes CDR1 SNHLY and CDR2 FYNNEI. The CDR3 DNA sequence: TGTGCCAGCAGCCGTTACATGAATGAAAAACTGTTTTTT. Its translation: CASSRYMNEKLFF.

The table lists this clonotype with many counts. A library prepared for alpha chains yielded this beta chain as an off-target read; its size is of little meaning. The chain has TRBV20-1 and TRBJ2-1; D is unclear. CDR3 length: 11 amino acids. Germline V gene data show CDR1 as DFQATT and CDR2 as SNEGSKA (reference sequence). V shed 7 bases and J shed 4 bases, with 8 bases lying between them. The chain's CDR3 is CSGQWYNEQFF. The CDR3 coding sequence is TGCAGTGGTCAGTGGTACAATGAGCAGTTCTTC.

In its sample, this clonotype ranks as medium-sized (0.01 to 0.1%). Found in a library prepared for alpha chains, this beta chain is an off-target read, and its abundance has little meaning. The chain employs TRBV20-1 and TRBJ2-1; 10 positions match TRBD2. This CDR3 spans 15 amino acids. Germline V gives CDR1 DFQATT, CDR2 SNEGSKA (reference sequence). The junction had 8 bases not matched to a gene; V was cut back by 3 bases and J by 6 bases. This CDR3 reads CSASGSGRDSNEQFF. The DNA of the CDR3 is TGCAGTGCTAGCGGGAGCGGGAGGGATTCCAATGAGCAGTTCTTC.

This clonotype was seen repeatedly, ten times or more. Found in a library prepared for alpha chains, this beta chain is an off-target read, and its abundance has little meaning. DNA of the CDR3: TGTGCCAGCAGTGAATCAGGGACCCTCTCCTACGAGCAGTACTTC. Encoded protein: CASSESGTLSYEQYF. V is TRBV25-1 and J is TRBJ2-7; D tentatively reads TRBD1 or TRBD2 (5 bases each). The V end was cut by 1 base, the J end by 0 bases, with 10 bases between. The germline gives CDR1 MGHDK, CDR2 SYGVNS. The CDR3 totals 15 residues.

This clonotype is categorized as medium-sized. For a library built for alpha chains, this beta chain is a stray read; little rests on its size. The V and J genes are TRBV6-5 and TRBJ2-1; possible D gene TRBD2, 6 bases. The germline V and J ends were trimmed by 6 bases and 6 bases, with 15 bases remaining between them. The CDR3 length is 14 residues. Germline V lookup: CDR1 MNHEY, CDR2 SVGAGI. The chain's CDR3 is CASSPQRAGNEQFF. The CDR3 DNA reads as TGTGCCAGCAGCCCCCAGCGGGCGGGCAATGAGCAGTTCTTC.

This clonotype was counted between two and nine times. Being off target in a library aimed at alpha chains, this beta chain has a size of little meaning. The CDR3, as DNA: TGTGCCAGCAGTTTCTACAGACAAGAGACCCAGTACTTC. It encodes CASSFYRQETQYF. The chain links TRBV12-3 or TRBV12-4 to TRBJ2-5; D not certain. The CDR3 totals 13 residues. Trimming took off 3 bases at V and 2 bases at J, with 7 bases between the two ends.

This clonotype was detected ten times or more. This beta chain is a stray read from a library made for alpha chains; its abundance is not meaningful. The chain recombines TRBV12-2 with TRBJ2-7; TRBD1 was called by the table and not checked on the DNA. TRBV12-2 is assigned pseudogene status. This CDR3 is 12 amino acids long. Written as DNA, the CDR3 is TGTGCAAGTCGCTCCAGGGGGATCGAGCAGTACTTC. Translated: CASRSRGIEQYF.

This clonotype showed up many times. This beta chain lies outside the target of a library built for alpha chains; its clone size means little. The V and J genes are TRBV10-3 and TRBJ2-5, with 8 bases matching TRBD2. The CDR3 consists of 17 residues. V was clipped by 2 bases and J by 1 base; unmatched bases: 9. Germline CDR1 reads ENHRY; CDR2 reads SYGVKD. The CDR3 DNA sequence: TGTGCCATCAGTGAGATGAATAGCGGGACCTTCCAAGAGACCCAGTACTTC. Translating it yields CAISEMNSGTFQETQYF.

This clonotype was detected ten times or more. This beta chain lies outside the target of a library built for alpha chains; its clone size means little. The CDR3 nucleotides read TGCGCCAGCAGCCTTGGGACTAGCGGGATGGGGGAGACCCAGTACTTC. It is translated as CASSLGTSGMGETQYF. This rearrangement joins TRBV4-1 to TRBJ2-5; TRBD2 agrees at 13 bases. CDR3 length equals 16 residues. Trimming at V came to 4 bases and at J to 5 bases, leaving 7 bases not matched to a gene. The V gene's germline CDR1 is MGHRA and CDR2 YSYEKL.

This clonotype came up many times. This beta chain represents an off-target read in a library built for alpha chains; its size is of limited meaning. J is TRBJ1-2 and V is TRBV3-1; D is unclear. Trimming left V 0 bases short and J 3 bases short, with 8 bases between. Germline CDR1 LGHDT, CDR2 YNNKEL (reference sequence). The CDR3 totals 14 residues. For the CDR3, the DNA is TGTGCCAGCAGCCAAGAAGCCATCGACTATGGCTACACCTTC. Translated, it gives CASSQEAIDYGYTF.

This clonotype was seen only a few times. The library was designed around alpha chains, so this beta chain is a stray read whose abundance carries little weight. The V gene is TRBV27, the J gene TRBJ2-3; D is perhaps TRBD2 (6 bases). The CDR3 runs to 14 residues. V shed 6 bases and J shed 5 bases, with 15 bases lying between them. CDR1 is MNHEY, CDR2 SMNVEV, per germline (reference sequence). The CDR3 region is CASSPGTYGDTQYF. DNA of the CDR3: TGTGCCAGCAGCCCCGGGACTTATGGAGATACGCAGTATTTT.

There are many counts of this clonotype. Within a library made for alpha chains, this beta chain is off target, and its count is uninformative. The chain carries TRBV5-1 and TRBJ1-2; D is undetermined. The V end lost 0 bases, the J end lost 6 bases, and 12 bases lay between the germline ends. CDR3 size: 14 residues. Germline V gene lookup returns CDR1 SGHRS and CDR2 YFSETQ. The CDR3 coding sequence is TGCGCCAGCAGCTTGGGGGGAGCCCCAAATGGCTACACCTTC. Protein sequence: CASSLGGAPNGYTF.

This clonotype was seen at least ten times. The library was built for alpha chains, so this beta chain is an off-target read and its size means little. This chain links TRBV28 with TRBJ2-1; a weak D match, TRBD2 (6 bases). The CDR3 is 13 amino acids. Per germline, CDR1 MDHEN and CDR2 SYDVKM. V lost 6 bases and J 3 bases, leaving 9 bases between the germline ends. Here the CDR3 DNA reads TGTGCCAGCAGGCGGGACTTCTACAATGAGCAGTTCTTC. Its protein product is CASRRDFYNEQFF.

At least ten counts were recorded for this clonotype. This beta chain turned up in a library designed for alpha chains; as an off-target read, its abundance says little. The V and J genes are TRBV18 and TRBJ2-2; D perhaps matches TRBD1 (5 bases). The length of the CDR3 is 15 residues. Per germline, CDR1 KGHSH and CDR2 LQKENI. V was pared by 1 base and J by 3 bases, with 9 bases between. CDR3 bases: TGTGCCAGCTCACCACACAGGCGAGACACCGGGGAGCTGTTTTTT. Protein sequence: CASSPHRRDTGELFF.

The table lists this clonotype with a few counts. This beta chain represents an off-target read in a library built for alpha chains; its size is of limited meaning. This chain joins TRBV5-1 and TRBJ2-5; D is perhaps TRBD1 (6 bases). CDR3 size: 13 residues. Germline CDR1 is SGHRS and CDR2 is YFSETQ. V dropped 4 bases and J dropped 5 bases, with 12 bases sitting between them. The CDR3 loop reads CASSQGFEETQYF. DNA of the CDR3: TGCGCCAGCAGCCAGGGGTTTGAGGAGACCCAGTACTTC.

This clonotype rates as medium-sized. The library was prepared for alpha chains; this beta chain is a stray read, so its frequency means little. CDR3 protein: CASSRRGTSTDTQYF. In DNA form, the CDR3 reads TGTGCCAGCAGCCGGCGGGGGACTAGCACAGATACGCAGTATTTT. This chain links TRBV11-2 with TRBJ2-3, with 7 bases fitting TRBD2. This CDR3 comprises 15 residues. Losses at the gene ends were 5 bases for V and 0 bases for J; bases not matched to a gene: 5. Looked up from germline, CDR1 is SGHAT and CDR2 is FQNNGV.

This clonotype is labeled medium-sized. Since the library was made to target alpha chains, this beta chain is a stray read and its abundance is not meaningful. The CDR3 DNA reads as TGCAGCGTTGAAGCTCCGACAAACAATGAGCAGTTCTTC. Protein: CSVEAPTNNEQFF. The chain has TRBV29-1 and TRBJ2-1; D unclear. The CDR3 contains 13 residues. Trimming left V 1 base short and J 5 bases short, with 9 bases between. Germline loops: CDR1 SQVTM, CDR2 ANQGSEA.

This clonotype qualifies as medium-sized. With the library built for alpha chains, this beta chain is off target and its frequency is not meaningful. The J gene is TRBJ2-2, the V gene TRBV28, with TRBD1 matching 10 bases. V lost 7 bases, J lost 9 bases, and 11 bases stayed unmatched. The CDR3 is made up of 15 amino acids. CDR1 is MDHEN, CDR2 SYDVKM, per germline. The CDR3 loop reads CASNLPGQGSWELFF. Here the CDR3 DNA reads TGTGCCAGCAACCTTCCGGGACAGGGGAGTTGGGAGCTGTTTTTT.

Comments on this clonotype: This beta chain is an off-target read within a library intended for alpha chains, so its frequency means little. The chain links TRBV19 to TRBJ1-5, with D possibly matching TRBD1 (5 bases). The CDR3 runs to 13 residues. The germline CDR1 and CDR2 sequences are LNHDA and SQIVND (reference sequence). V was trimmed by 4 bases and J by 5 bases, leaving 9 bases between them. The CDR3 DNA reads as TGTGCCAGTAGTAGGGGGAGCGATCAGCCCCAGCATTTT. Translation: CASSRGSDQPQHF.

Concerning this clonotype: Because this beta chain is a stray read in a library intended to capture alpha chains, its abundance should not be given much weight. The chain recombines TRBV5-1 with TRBJ2-1; TRBD2 matches at 7 bases. The CDR3 loop spans 15 amino acids. V lost 1 base and J lost 2; bases outside the gene matches: 3. Germline assignment: CDR1 SGHRS and CDR2 YFSETQ. CDR3 loop: CASSLLAEPYNEQFF. The DNA for the CDR3 is TGCGCCAGCAGCTTGCTAGCGGAACCCTACAATGAGCAGTTCTTC.

This clonotype is classed as medium-sized. This beta chain is a stray read from a library made for alpha chains; its abundance is not meaningful. The rearrangement links TRBV5-1 to TRBJ2-1; the match to TRBD2 covers 8 bases. The germline gives CDR1 SGHRS, CDR2 YFSETQ. Trimming at V came to 7 bases and at J to 5 bases, leaving 14 bases not matched to a gene. There are 16 residues in the CDR3. The CDR3 is CASAPSLAGLNNEQFF. Here the CDR3 DNA reads TGCGCCAGCGCCCCCTCCCTAGCGGGCCTGAACAATGAGCAGTTCTTC.